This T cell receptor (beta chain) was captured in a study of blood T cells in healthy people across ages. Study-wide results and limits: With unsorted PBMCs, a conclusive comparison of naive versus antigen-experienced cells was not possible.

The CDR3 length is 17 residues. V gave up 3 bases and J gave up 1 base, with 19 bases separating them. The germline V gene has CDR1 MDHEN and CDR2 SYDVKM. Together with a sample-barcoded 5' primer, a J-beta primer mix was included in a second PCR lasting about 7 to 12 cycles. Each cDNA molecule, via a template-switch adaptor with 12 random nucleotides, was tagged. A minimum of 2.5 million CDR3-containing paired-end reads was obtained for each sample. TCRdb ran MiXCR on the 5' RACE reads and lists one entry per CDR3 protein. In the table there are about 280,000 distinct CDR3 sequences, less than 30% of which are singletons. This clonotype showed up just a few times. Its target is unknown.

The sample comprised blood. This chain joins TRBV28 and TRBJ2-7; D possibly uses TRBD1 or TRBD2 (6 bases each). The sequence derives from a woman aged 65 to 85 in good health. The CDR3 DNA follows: TGTGCCAGCAGTTTTAAAATTTTGGGGGGCCAATCCTACGAGCAGTACTTC. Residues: CASSFKILGGQSYEQYF.